These T cell receptor beta chains were read from a single sample in a study of shared clonotypes between healthy human individuals. Assay used: immunoSEQ multiplex PCR; TCRdb lists only in-frame clones, some missing. In the table there are about 2.3 million clones, just under 95% of which are singletons. The sequenced material came from naive CD4+ T cells from PBMCs. The receptors shown here come from a man between 18 and 29 years old in good health. Some clones in this sample may be carry-over from other donors' samples. The CDR3 runs from the conserved cysteine through the conserved F or W. The D gene is left open where the match is weak. Clone size is stated in some rows and not others, as once, few, many or a class when expanded.

d_call	v_call	clone_size	j_call	cdr3_nt	cdr3_aa
TRBD2	TRBV25-1	NA	TRBJ2-3	TGTGCCAGCAGTGACTTCTCGGCGGGAGCTAGCACAGATACGCAGTATTTT	CASSDFSAGASTDTQYF
NA	TRBV2	NA	TRBJ1-5	TGTGCCAGCAGTGGCGGGGGTGGCAATCAGCCCCAGCATTTT	CASSGGGGNQPQHF
TRBD1	TRBV4-3	NA	TRBJ2-1	TGCGCCAGCAGCCAAGATCCCAGGGGGCTCTACAATGAGCAGTTCTTC	CASSQDPRGLYNEQFF
NA	TRBV25-1	NA	TRBJ2-7	TGTGCCAGCAGTGGGATCTCTAACCGGGAGCAGTACTTC	CASSGISNREQYF
NA	TRBV6-1	NA	TRBJ1-4	TGTGCCAGTTCTAGGACTACTAATGAAAAACTGTTTTTT	CASSRTTNEKLFF
NA	TRBV29-1	NA	TRBJ2-7	TGCAGCGTTGAGGGTCGGACCTACGAGCAGTACTTC	CSVEGRTYEQYF
NA	TRBV28	once	TRBJ1-2	TGTGCCAGCACCAGAAACGGGGGCTACACCTTC	CASTRNGGYTF
NA	TRBV5-1	NA	TRBJ2-1	TGCGCCAGCAGCTTTGGATCTCCCGGGAATGAGCAGTTCTTC	CASSFGSPGNEQFF
TRBD1	TRBV7-9	NA	TRBJ1-2	TGTGCCAGCAGCTTTAGGGGGCCCTATGGCTACACCTTC	CASSFRGPYGYTF
TRBD1	TRBV6-5	NA	TRBJ1-1	TGTGCCAGCCTTCGGACAGGGGCTGTCACTGAAGCTTTCTTT	CASLRTGAVTEAFF
TRBD1	TRBV7-2	NA	TRBJ2-7	TGTGCCAGCAGCTTCGACAGGGGCCCCTACGAGCAGTACTTC	CASSFDRGPYEQYF
TRBD2	TRBV5-1	NA	TRBJ2-2	TGCGCCAGCAGCTTGTGGACTAGCGGGGGCTTCACCGGGGAGCTGTTTTTT	CASSLWTSGGFTGELFF
TRBD2	TRBV28	NA	TRBJ2-3	TGTGCCAGCAGTTTAAGGCTAGCGGGAGTCACAGATACGCAGTATTTT	CASSLRLAGVTDTQYF
TRBD2	TRBV9	once	TRBJ2-3	TGTGCCAGCAGCACCCTGGGACTAGCGGCCCTTTATACGCAGTATTTT	CASSTLGLAALYTQYF
TRBD1	TRBV7-9	NA	TRBJ1-4	TGTGCCAGCAGCCCCAGGGACAGTAGAAAGGGGGGTGAAAAACTGTTTTTT	CASSPRDSRKGGEKLFF
NA	TRBV2	few	TRBJ1-1	TGTGCCAGCAGTGAACTCAGACACACTGAAGCTTTCTTT	CASSELRHTEAFF
NA	TRBV29-1	NA	TRBJ1-2	TGCAGCGTTGAACAACTGGCCCGGGACGCTGATGGCTACACCTTC	CSVEQLARDADGYTF
TRBD2	TRBV5-1	NA	TRBJ2-1	TGCGCCAGCAGCGACGGGACTAGCGGGGCGGAGCAGTTCTTC	CASSDGTSGAEQFF
TRBD2	TRBV19	NA	TRBJ2-1	TGTGCCAGTAGTAGGGCGACTAGCGGGAGCTCCTACAATGAGCAGTTCTTC	CASSRATSGSSYNEQFF
NA	TRBV5-1	NA	TRBJ2-2	TGCGCCAGCAGCTTGGGCTCCGGGACAGGGGAGCTGTTTTTT	CASSLGSGTGELFF
NA	TRBV2	NA	TRBJ1-1	TGTGCCAGCAGTGAAGGGCGGTTGAACACTGAAGCTTTCTTT	CASSEGRLNTEAFF
NA	TRBV19	NA	TRBJ2-1	TGTGCCAGTAGCCCCCTTGGGGCGGGACTCTCCTACAATGAGCAGTTCTTC	CASSPLGAGLSYNEQFF
NA	TRBV4-1	once	TRBJ2-7	TGCGCCAGCAGCCAATTGTACAGGGCCTCACCTGTACCCTACGAGCAGTACTTC	CASSQLYRASPVPYEQYF
NA	TRBV7-3	NA	TRBJ2-2	TGTGCCAGCACTGACCCCGAAAACACCGGGGAGCTGTTTTTT	CASTDPENTGELFF
NA	TRBV30	NA	TRBJ2-6	TGTGCCTGGAGTATCGACAGGACGTCCGCTGGGGCCAACGTCCTGACTTTC	CAWSIDRTSAGANVLTF
NA	TRBV2	NA	TRBJ2-6	TGTGCCAGCAGTGCATCGGGTGGGGCCAACGTCCTGACTTTC	CASSASGGANVLTF
NA	TRBV28	NA	TRBJ1-1	TGTGCCAGCACTCTTCCGGGGGTCTCGAACACTGAAGCTTTCTTT	CASTLPGVSNTEAFF
NA	TRBV10-3	NA	TRBJ2-1	TGTGCCGTAACCGGGGATTCCTACAATGAGCAGTTCTTC	CAVTGDSYNEQFF
TRBD2	TRBV5-1	NA	TRBJ2-1	TGCGCCAGCAGCGTGCCGGGACTAGCGGATTTAAGCTCCTACAATGAGCAGTTCTTC	CASSVPGLADLSSYNEQFF
TRBD2	TRBV7-7	NA	TRBJ2-1	TGTGCCAGCAGCTTAGGGACCGGGACTAGCGGGAGTGAGCAGTTCTTC	CASSLGTGTSGSEQFF
TRBD1	TRBV30	NA	TRBJ1-1	TGTGCCTGGAGTGGAGCTCGTTTTACGCGACAGGGACAATTCACTGAAGCTTTCTTT	CAWSGARFTRQGQFTEAFF
NA	TRBV18	NA	TRBJ2-4	TGTGCCAGCTCATTGACGAGGGGGGCAAACATTCAGTACTTC	CASSLTRGANIQYF
TRBD2	TRBV15	NA	TRBJ2-2	TGTGCCACCAGCAGAGGGGTGAGCGGGAGGGGCGGGGAGCTGTTTTTT	CATSRGVSGRGGELFF
NA	TRBV2	NA	TRBJ1-5	TGTGCCAGCAAGGACAGTCTACAGCCCCAGCATTTT	CASKDSLQPQHF
NA	TRBV4-2	NA	TRBJ2-7	TGTGCCAGCATAAGCAGCAACTCCTACGAGCAGTACTTC	CASISSNSYEQYF
NA	TRBV5-4	NA	TRBJ1-2	TGTGCCAGCAGCCGGGAGACCCTAGAAGGCTACACCTTC	CASSRETLEGYTF
NA	TRBV5-4	NA	TRBJ1-4	TGTGCCAGCAGCTTGGGGGCTGGGGAAAAACTGTTTTTT	CASSLGAGEKLFF
TRBD1	TRBV18	few	TRBJ1-1	TGTGCCAGCTTGGGGGACAGGCAGAACACTGAAGCTTTCTTT	CASLGDRQNTEAFF
NA	TRBV2	NA	TRBJ2-2	TGTGCCAGTCTAGCGACCCTGAACACCGGGGAGCTGTTTTTT	CASLATLNTGELFF
NA	TRBV6-5	NA	TRBJ2-3	TGTGCCAGCAGTCGGGTCGGGGGCACAGATACGCAGTATTTT	CASSRVGGTDTQYF
NA	TRBV11-2	NA	TRBJ1-3	TGTGCCAGCAGCTTATCATCCTCGTGGGACACCATATATTTT	CASSLSSSWDTIYF
NA	TRBV30	NA	TRBJ1-6	TGTGCCTGGAGTGTAAGGGGAAGGGACGGAACCTACACCAATTCACCCCTCCACTTT	CAWSVRGRDGTYTNSPLHF
NA	TRBV6-1	once	TRBJ2-7	TGTGCCAGCAGTGCCGTGACAGGTAAAAGTTACGAGCAGTACTTC	CASSAVTGKSYEQYF
NA	TRBV7-3	NA	TRBJ2-6	TGTGCCAGCAGCTTAAAGAGCTCTGGGGCCAACGTCCTGACTTTC	CASSLKSSGANVLTF
NA	TRBV19	NA	TRBJ1-5	TGTGCCAGTAGTATATCCTTTGGGGGCAATCAGCCCCAGCATTTT	CASSISFGGNQPQHF
NA	TRBV10-1	NA	TRBJ2-4	TGCGCCAGCAGTGAACCGGGAGTCCAGGAAGGTCTGGGCAAAAACATTCAGTACTTC	CASSEPGVQEGLGKNIQYF
NA	TRBV19	NA	TRBJ2-7	TGTGCCAGTAGTAGAAATGAGGACAGCTACGAGCAGTACTTC	CASSRNEDSYEQYF
TRBD2	TRBV11-3	NA	TRBJ2-2	TGTGCCAGCAGCAAAGCGGGAGGGAGCACCGGGGAGCTGTTTTTT	CASSKAGGSTGELFF
NA	TRBV6-6	NA	TRBJ1-5	TGTGTCTCCCGAGGTGGCAATCAGCCCCAGCATTTT	CVSRGGNQPQHF
TRBD1	TRBV6-5	NA	TRBJ2-4	TGTGCCAGCAGAGACGCCGGGACAGGGGGAAACATTCAGTACTTC	CASRDAGTGGNIQYF
NA	TRBV6-5	NA	TRBJ2-6	TGTGCCAGCAGTTACGGGCGAGGGGCCAACGTCCTGACTTTC	CASSYGRGANVLTF
TRBD2	TRBV4-2	NA	TRBJ2-1	TGTGCCAGCAGCGTACACGGGACTAGCGGGACCTCATGGGATGAGCAGTTCTTC	CASSVHGTSGTSWDEQFF
TRBD1	TRBV28	NA	TRBJ1-5	TGTGCCAGCAGGTCCGTGACAGGGATCAATCAGCCCCAGCATTTT	CASRSVTGINQPQHF
TRBD2	TRBV10-1	once	TRBJ2-7	TGCGCCAGCATCGGGACTAGCGGTCCCTACGAGCAGTACTTC	CASIGTSGPYEQYF
NA	TRBV28	NA	TRBJ1-2	TGTGCCAGCAGTTTGGGCAGTTTCTATGGCTACACCTTC	CASSLGSFYGYTF
TRBD2	TRBV28	NA	TRBJ2-7	TGTGCCAGCAGTTCCGGGACTAGCGGGAGTTACGAGCAGTACTTC	CASSSGTSGSYEQYF
NA	TRBV18	NA	TRBJ1-1	TGTGCCAGCTCACCAGGACTAGATCGGGGTGAAGCTTTCTTT	CASSPGLDRGEAFF
TRBD2	TRBV11-2	once	TRBJ2-5	TGTGCCAGCAGCTTAGGGCTAGCGGGAGGCCAAGAGACCCAGTACTTC	CASSLGLAGGQETQYF
NA	TRBV2	NA	TRBJ1-5	TGTGCCAGCAGTGAACTGGGGGGCGTTCAGCCCCAGCATTTT	CASSELGGVQPQHF